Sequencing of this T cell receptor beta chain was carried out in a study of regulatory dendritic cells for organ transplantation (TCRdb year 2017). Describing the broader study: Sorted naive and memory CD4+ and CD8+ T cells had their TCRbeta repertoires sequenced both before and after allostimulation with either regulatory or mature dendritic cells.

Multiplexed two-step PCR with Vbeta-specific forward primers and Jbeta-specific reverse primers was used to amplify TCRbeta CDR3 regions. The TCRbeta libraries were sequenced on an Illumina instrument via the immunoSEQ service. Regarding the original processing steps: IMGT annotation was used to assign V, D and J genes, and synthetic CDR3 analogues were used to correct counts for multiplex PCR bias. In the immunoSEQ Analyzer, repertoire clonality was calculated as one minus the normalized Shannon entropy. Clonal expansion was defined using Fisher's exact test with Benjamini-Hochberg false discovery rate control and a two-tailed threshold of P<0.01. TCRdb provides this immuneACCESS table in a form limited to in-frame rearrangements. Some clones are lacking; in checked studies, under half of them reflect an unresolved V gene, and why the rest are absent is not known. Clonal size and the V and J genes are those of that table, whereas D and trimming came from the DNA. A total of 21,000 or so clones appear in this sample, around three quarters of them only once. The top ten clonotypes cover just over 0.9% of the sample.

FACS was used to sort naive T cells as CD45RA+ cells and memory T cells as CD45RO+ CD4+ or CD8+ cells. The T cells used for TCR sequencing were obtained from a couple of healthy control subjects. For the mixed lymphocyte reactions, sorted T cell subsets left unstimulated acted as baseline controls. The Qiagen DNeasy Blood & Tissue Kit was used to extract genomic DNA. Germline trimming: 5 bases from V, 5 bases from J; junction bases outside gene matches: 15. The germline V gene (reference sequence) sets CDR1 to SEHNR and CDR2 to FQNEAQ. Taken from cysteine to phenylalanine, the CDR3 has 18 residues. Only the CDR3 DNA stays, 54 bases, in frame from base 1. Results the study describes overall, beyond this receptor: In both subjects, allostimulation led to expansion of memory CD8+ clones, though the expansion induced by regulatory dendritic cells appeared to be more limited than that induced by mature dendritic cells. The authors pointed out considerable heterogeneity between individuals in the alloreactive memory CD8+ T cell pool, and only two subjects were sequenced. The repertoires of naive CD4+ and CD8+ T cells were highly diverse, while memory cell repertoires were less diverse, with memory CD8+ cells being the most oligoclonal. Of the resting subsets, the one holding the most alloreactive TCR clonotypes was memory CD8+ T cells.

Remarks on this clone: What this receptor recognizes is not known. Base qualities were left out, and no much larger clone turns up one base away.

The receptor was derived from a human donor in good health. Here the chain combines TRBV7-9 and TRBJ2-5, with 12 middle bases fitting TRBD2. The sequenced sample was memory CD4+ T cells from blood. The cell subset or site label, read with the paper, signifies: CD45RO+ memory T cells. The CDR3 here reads CASSPNQASGGARETQYF. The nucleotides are TGTGCCAGCAGCCCCAACCAGGCTAGCGGGGGGGCTCGGGAGACCCAGTACTTC.